This TCR beta chain is drawn from a study of OX40 agonist ivuxolimab in advanced cancers. A note on this clone: Its specificity is unknown.

Method: immunoSEQ multiplex PCR; TCRdb's copy keeps in-frame clones and lacks some. Among more than 15,000 clones listed, just under 80% were seen once. The study, taken as a whole, reports: CD4+ and CD8+ blood T cells expanded clonally by week 6 at 0.1 to 3.0 mg/kg.

If patients had autoimmune disease history or systemic immunosuppression, they were excluded. The TCR sequence derives from an adult with an advanced solid tumor such as melanoma, head and neck, liver or kidney cancer. The sequences come from CD4+ or CD8+ T cells sorted from blood, collected in a trial of the OX40 agonist ivuxolimab.

CDR3 residues: CASSQGFLRGEKLFF. CDR3 DNA sequence: TGCGCCAGCAGCCAAGGTTTCCTGAGAGGGGAAAAACTGTTTTTT. The V gene is TRBV4-3, the J gene TRBJ1-4, with D uncertain. Per germline, CDR1 LGHNA and CDR2 YSLEER. V was cut by 1 base and J by 8 bases, with 14 bases left in between. This CDR3 has 15 amino acids.